This is a list of T cell receptor beta chains from one sample in a study of T-cell reconstitution after alpha-beta-depleted transplantation in children. Using its own MiXCR run on the PCR reads, TCRdb lists one record per CDR3 protein. Found here are approximately 34,000 distinct CDR3 sequences, under 7.5% of them singletons; the top ten hold around 27%. The sequencing here drew on peripheral blood, taken 60 days after TCRalphabeta/CD19-depleted stem cell transplant. Receptors were obtained from a child younger than two who had a stem cell transplant for acute myeloid leukemia, so the T cells may come from the graft donor. Each CDR3 is given with its conserved first and last residue. A D gene is named only where the DNA matches it firmly. Clone size is given as once, few, many or a size class.

>medium-sized|NA|TRBV20-1|TRBJ2-7
TGCAGTGCTAGGTCCGTGGGGGTTACATCCTACGAGCAGTACTTC
CSARSVGVTSYEQYF
>many|NA|TRBV12-3/TRBV12-4|TRBJ2-7
TGTGCCAGCAGTTTTGATCGGTTATCCTACGAGCAGTACTTC
CASSFDRLSYEQYF
>many|NA|TRBV28|TRBJ1-2
TGTGCCAGCAGTCCAGGTCTCTATGGCTACACCTTC
CASSPGLYGYTF
>many|TRBD2|TRBV20-1|TRBJ2-1
TGCAGTGGCGTAGCGGGGGCCTCTTACAATGAGCAGTTCTTC
CSGVAGASYNEQFF
>many|TRBD1|TRBV15|TRBJ1-4
TGTGCCACCAGCAAAGTCGCAGGGGGGCCGAATGAAAAACTGTTTTTT
CATSKVAGGPNEKLFF
>many|TRBD1|TRBV12-3/TRBV12-4|TRBJ1-2
TGTGCCAGCAGTTTTCCGGACAGGGGCGGTGGCTACACCTTC
CASSFPDRGGGYTF
>many|NA|TRBV10-2|TRBJ1-1
TGCGCCGGCAGTCAGGGACTCCTGAACACTGAAGCTTTCTTT
CAGSQGLLNTEAFF
>many|NA|TRBV7-9|TRBJ1-4
TGTGCCAGCAGCTTAGGGGTCGGGACGGCCGAAAAACTGTTTTTT
CASSLGVGTAEKLFF
>many|NA|TRBV27|TRBJ2-1
TGTGCCAGCAGTGTTCTCTGGGTCAATGAGCAGTTCTTC
CASSVLWVNEQFF
>few|TRBD2|TRBV20-1|TRBJ2-1
TGCAGTGCCGGGACTAGCGGGGGAAATGAGCAGTTCTTC
CSAGTSGGNEQFF
>many|TRBD2|TRBV7-9|TRBJ2-7
TGTGCCAGCAGTAAAAGCGGGAAACCCTACGAGCAGTACTTC
CASSKSGKPYEQYF